The next 26 T cell receptor beta chains were all read from a single sample in a study of blood T cell dynamics during melanoma immunotherapy (dated by TCRdb to 2018 to 2021). Library preparation employed the immunoSEQ multiplex PCR assay. TCRdb re-hosts the immuneACCESS table, in-frame sequences only. Its copies lack some clones; in the studies checked, an unresolved V gene accounts for under half of them, and the cause for the rest is not known. For this sample the table gives about 9,700 clones, of which approximately 90% were detected only once. Clones ranked in the top ten supply more than 4% of the sample. According to the study, the label for this sample's time point signals: week 3, after first cycle of checkpoint inhibitor. The sequences come from blood, collected from a patient treated with checkpoint blockade. The receptors derive from a human donor with melanoma.

The V gene is TRBV10-2, the J gene TRBJ1-6; 11 bases fit TRBD1. The V and J ends lost 5 bases and 10 bases, in that order; junction bases with no gene match: 10. The CDR3 sequence is 16 residues long. Germline V gene lookup returns CDR1 WSHSY and CDR2 SAAADI. CDR3: CASSFSWTGGDSPLHF. For the CDR3, the DNA is TGCGCCAGCAGTTTTTCGTGGACAGGGGGCGACTCACCCCTCCACTTT.

CDR3 DNA: TGTGCCAGCAGCGTGGAACCTGGGGACACTGAAGCTTTCTTT. As protein: CASSVEPGDTEAFF. The V call is TRBV9, the J call TRBJ1-1; D is undetermined. CDR3 length equals 14 residues. V dropped 2 bases and J dropped 3 bases, with 11 bases sitting between them. CDR1 is SGDLS, CDR2 YYNGEE, per germline. The variable domain in full, with the rest retrieved from reference TRBV9 and TRBJ1-1, is DSGVTQTPKHLITATGQRVTLRCSPRSGDLSVYWYQQSLDQGLQFLIQYYNGEERAKGNILERFSAQQFPDLHSELNLSSLELGDSALYFCASSVEPGDTEAFFGQGTRLTVV.

The V call is TRBV9, the J call TRBJ2-7; 9 nucleotides line up with TRBD2. The CDR3 has 16 residues. After removal of 4 bases from V and 5 bases from J, the junction contained 13 bases not matched to a gene. CDR1 is SGDLS, CDR2 YYNGEE, per germline. CDR3 coding DNA: TGTGCCAGCAGCAAAACCGGGACTAGCATTAGGCACGAGCAGTACTTC. The encoded protein is CASSKTGTSIRHEQYF. Full variable domain (rest looked up from reference TRBV9 and TRBJ2-7): DSGVTQTPKHLITATGQRVTLRCSPRSGDLSVYWYQQSLDQGLQFLIQYYNGEERAKGNILERFSAQQFPDLHSELNLSSLELGDSALYFCASSKTGTSIRHEQYFGPGTRLTVT.

The chain is built from TRBV9 and TRBJ2-5; 8 bases line up with TRBD1. CDR3 length: 14 residues. CDR1 is SGDLS, CDR2 YYNGEE, per germline. V shed 0 bases and J 5 bases; nucleotides not matched to a gene: 3. The CDR3 sequence is CASSVADRVETQYF. DNA for the CDR3: TGTGCCAGCAGCGTAGCGGACAGGGTGGAGACCCAGTACTTC. Full variable domain (outside the CDR3, taken from reference TRBV9 and TRBJ2-5): DSGVTQTPKHLITATGQRVTLRCSPRSGDLSVYWYQQSLDQGLQFLIQYYNGEERAKGNILERFSAQQFPDLHSELNLSSLELGDSALYFCASSVADRVETQYFGPGTRLLVL.

This clone was seen only once. V gene TRBV18 combines with J gene TRBJ2-7; D may be TRBD2 (6 bases). The V end was cut by 3 bases, the J end by 2 bases, with 17 bases between. CDR3 length: 16 residues. Germline V gives CDR1 KGHSH, CDR2 LQKENI. The CDR3 DNA reads as TGTGCCAGCTCACCTCGGCGCGGGACGGCCGCCTACGAGCAGTACTTC. This translates into CASSPRRGTAAYEQYF.

The chain links TRBV28 to TRBJ2-5, with a possible D match to TRBD1 (5 bases). V lost 4 bases and J lost 9, with 21 bases in between. The germline V gene encodes CDR1 MDHEN and CDR2 SYDVKM. CDR3 size: 15 residues. This CDR3 is CASSSRAAKWGSQYF. The CDR3 DNA reads TGTGCCAGCAGTTCCCGGGCCGCTAAATGGGGCTCCCAGTACTTC.

In its sample, this clone was seen a few times. The CDR3 DNA sequence: TGTGCCAGCAGCCATCGGACAGGGGGGCAATGGGGCGGGGAGCTGTTTTTT. It specifies CASSHRTGGQWGGELFF. The chain employs TRBV11-2 and TRBJ2-2; TRBD1 agrees at 10 bases. The germline gives CDR1 SGHAT, CDR2 FQNNGV. The CDR3 totals 17 residues. V trimming: 5 bases; J trimming: 7 bases; junction bases outside the gene matches: 13.

This clone was seen just once. The chain links TRBV29-1 to TRBJ2-6; TRBD1 matches at 7 bases. This CDR3 contains 17 residues. Germline CDR1 reads SQVTM; CDR2 reads ANQGSEA. J lost 3 bases, V lost 0 bases, and 8 bases had no gene match. CDR3 in DNA: TGCAGCGTTGAAGATCCTGCAGGGGGATTTGGGGCCAACGTCCTGACTTTC. Translating it yields CSVEDPAGGFGANVLTF.

This clone has just a few counts. The chain employs TRBV7-9 and TRBJ1-2; no clear D gene. Trimming removed 2 bases at V and 8 bases at J, with 9 bases between. The germline CDR1 and CDR2 sequences are SEHNR and FQNEAQ (reference sequence). This CDR3 has 12 residues. The CDR3 DNA sequence: TGTGCCAGCAGCTTAATCACTTGGGGCTACACCTTC. It codes for CASSLITWGYTF.

The chain recombines TRBV6-5 with TRBJ2-3; D is undetermined. CDR3 size: 12 residues. Looked up from germline, CDR1 is MNHEY and CDR2 is SVGAGI. V lost 6 bases and J 3 bases, leaving 7 bases between the germline ends. CDR3 coding DNA: TGTGCCAGCAGATATGGTACAGATACGCAGTATTTT. This gives the protein CASRYGTDTQYF.

The chain combines TRBV28 with TRBJ1-2, with D hard to call. Germline V CDR1 and CDR2: MDHEN, SYDVKM. The V end was cut by 2 bases, the J end by 3 bases, with 10 bases between. The CDR3 covers 14 residues. This chain's CDR3 is CASSLGRKDYGYTF. CDR3 in DNA: TGTGCCAGCAGTTTAGGCAGGAAGGACTATGGCTACACCTTC.

This clone was seen a handful of times. CDR3 coding DNA: TGTGCCAGCACGGACAGGAGCCCCTATGGCTACACCTTC. This codes for CASTDRSPYGYTF. The chain has TRBV7-9 and TRBJ1-2; TRBD1 matches 7 bases. The V gene end was trimmed by 7 bases and the J gene end by 4 bases; junction bases not matched to a gene: 6. The CDR3 consists of 13 residues. CDR1 and CDR2 (germline): SEHNR, FQNEAQ (reference sequence).

V gene TRBV6-1 combines with J gene TRBJ2-3; TRBD2 matches 7 bases. The junction had 3 bases not matched to a gene; V was cut back by 0 bases and J by 6 bases. Germline CDR1 MNHNS, CDR2 SASEGT. The CDR3 has 14 residues. DNA for the CDR3: TGTGCCAGCAGTGAAGCGGGAGGGTCCGATACGCAGTATTTT. Amino acids: CASSEAGGSDTQYF.

This chain links TRBV9 with TRBJ2-2, with D maybe TRBD1 (6 bases). CDR3 length: 15 residues. The ends were cut back, 4 bases at V and 7 bases at J, with 17 bases in the middle. In germline, CDR1 is SGDLS, CDR2 YYNGEE. CDR3 sequence: CASSSWDTQYGELFF. CDR3 coding DNA: TGTGCCAGCAGCTCCTGGGACACTCAGTACGGGGAGCTGTTTTTT. Full variable domain (remainder filled in from reference TRBV9 and TRBJ2-2): DSGVTQTPKHLITATGQRVTLRCSPRSGDLSVYWYQQSLDQGLQFLIQYYNGEERAKGNILERFSAQQFPDLHSELNLSSLELGDSALYFCASSSWDTQYGELFFGEGSRLTVL.

This CDR3 reads CASSDSWNGELFF. For the CDR3, the DNA is TGCGCCAGCAGTGACTCCTGGAACGGGGAGCTGTTTTTT. This chain joins TRBV10-2 and TRBJ2-2; no clear D. The CDR3 contains 13 residues. Deletions cut 3 bases from V and 7 bases from J, with 9 bases between. Per germline, CDR1 WSHSY and CDR2 SAAADI.

J is TRBJ1-2 and V is TRBV7-3; D is ambiguous. This CDR3 has 13 amino acids. V lost 0 bases to trimming and J lost 8 bases, with 10 bases between them. Germline values: CDR1 SGHTA, CDR2 FQGTGA. The CDR3 sequence: CASSLTAASGYTF. CDR3 DNA sequence: TGTGCCAGCAGCTTAACGGCAGCCTCGGGCTACACCTTC.

The chain joins TRBV6-5 to TRBJ2-7; tentatively, D is TRBD2 (5 bases). This CDR3 contains 15 residues. Germline V gene lookup returns CDR1 MNHEY and CDR2 SVGAGI. The V end lost 5 bases, the J end lost 1 base, and 15 bases lay between the germline ends. The CDR3 region is CASSRRNTGSYEQYF. DNA for the CDR3: TGTGCCAGCAGTCGGCGGAATACGGGATCCTACGAGCAGTACTTC.

J is TRBJ2-1 and V is TRBV14, with 11 bases that match TRBD2. Germline V gene data show CDR1 as SGHDN and CDR2 as FVKESK. There are 15 residues in the CDR3. Trimming took 4 bases from V and 2 from J; bases not matched to a gene: 1. The CDR3 coding sequence is TGTGCCAGCAGCCTGGGACTAGCGGCCTACAATGAGCAGTTCTTC. This sequence encodes CASSLGLAAYNEQFF.

The chain carries TRBV7-8 and TRBJ2-1; D unresolved. Per the germline V gene, CDR1 is SGHVS and CDR2 is FQNEAQ. V was clipped by 5 bases and J by 9 bases, with 20 bases between them. This CDR3 region has 15 residues. The CDR3 DNA sequence: TGTGCCAGCAGCCCTACGCCCAGGAACTATGGTGAGCAGTTCTTC. It specifies CASSPTPRNYGEQFF.

The V gene is TRBV7-9, the J gene TRBJ1-6; TRBD1 might be the D (6 bases). V was cut by 3 bases and J by 2 bases, with 8 bases left in between. The CDR3 totals 15 residues. Looked up from germline, CDR1 is SEHNR and CDR2 is FQNEAQ (reference sequence). CDR3 nucleotide sequence: TGTGCCAGCAGCTTGCGGGACACCTATAATTCACCCCTCCACTTT. This translates into CASSLRDTYNSPLHF.

J is TRBJ1-5 and V is TRBV2, with 8 positions matching TRBD1. With V trimmed by 8 bases and J by 5 bases, 8 bases remained unmatched. The germline V gene has CDR1 SNHLY and CDR2 FYNNEI. CDR3 size: 14 residues. For the CDR3, the DNA is TGTGCCAGCCTAGACAGGGGATTTGATCAGCCCCAGCATTTT. Translation: CASLDRGFDQPQHF.

J is TRBJ1-1 and V is TRBV18; the D is unclear. This CDR3 comprises 15 residues. CDR1 is KGHSH, CDR2 LQKENI, per germline. The DNA of the CDR3 is TGTGCAGCTCACCCAGCAATCTCCATGAACACTGAAGCTTTCTTT. The encoded protein is CAAHPAISMNTEAFF. Full variable domain (outside the CDR3, taken from reference TRBV18 and TRBJ1-1): NAGVMQNPRHLVRRRGQEARLRCSPMKGHSHVYWYRQLPEEGLKFMVYLQKENIIDESGMPKERFSAEFPKEGPSILRIQQVVRGDSAAYFCAAHPAISMNTEAFFGQGTRLTVV.

The chain joins TRBV9 to TRBJ2-3; 8 positions match TRBD1. The trim removed 4 bases at V and 5 bases at J, leaving 12 bases unmatched. This CDR3 spans 16 amino acids. Germline V gene data show CDR1 as SGDLS and CDR2 as YYNGEE. CDR3 loop: CASSNSRQGFKDTQYF. CDR3 nucleotides: TGTGCCAGCAGCAATTCGCGACAGGGGTTCAAAGATACGCAGTATTTT.

This clone was seen a few times. The V call is TRBV4-3, the J call TRBJ2-1; 9 bases agree with TRBD2. Trimming at V came to 0 bases and at J to 5 bases, leaving 5 bases not matched to a gene. Germline V gene sequence: CDR1 LGHNA, CDR2 YSLEER. The CDR3 has 16 amino acids. The CDR3 sequence: CASSQDGLAGHNEQFF. CDR3 sequence (DNA): TGCGCCAGCAGCCAAGACGGGCTAGCGGGACACAATGAGCAGTTCTTC.

The rearrangement joins TRBV7-9 to TRBJ2-7; D not certain. CDR1 is SEHNR and CDR2 is FQNEAQ in the germline V gene (reference sequence). The V end lost 2 bases, the J end lost 6 bases, and 14 bases lay between the germline ends. This CDR3 spans 14 amino acids. Here the CDR3 reads CASSLIQPSREQYF. In DNA, the CDR3 is TGTGCCAGCAGCTTAATTCAGCCATCTCGCGAGCAGTACTTC.

This chain uses TRBV19 with TRBJ2-6; a possible D gene is TRBD1 (6 bases). The CDR3 runs to 17 residues. Trimming shortened V by 1 base and J by 3 bases, and 13 bases separated the two germline ends. CDR1 and CDR2 from the germline V gene are LNHDA and SQIVND (reference sequence). The CDR3 spells CASSIVGGTGGANVLTF. CDR3 nucleotides: TGTGCCAGTAGTATAGTTGGGGGCACAGGTGGGGCCAACGTCCTGACTTTC.